A selection of T cell receptor beta chains follows, all from one sample in a study of blood T cell repertoires in COVID-19. Generated by immunoSEQ multiplex PCR, the TCRdb table keeps only in-frame clones and is missing some. This sample has approximately 74,000 clones, with roughly 80% found just once. Sequencing was carried out using peripheral blood. These receptors all come from a man aged 60 to 75 with acute or convalescent COVID-19. Both conserved end residues are part of each CDR3. The D gene is left open where the match is weak. Where a row states a size, it is once, few, many or the class of an expanded clone; other rows omit it.

v_call	clone_size	d_call	j_call	cdr3_nt	cdr3_aa
TRBV19	-	TRBD1	TRBJ1-5	TGTGCCAGTAAGGGACAGGCCGGCAATCAGCCCCAGCATTTT	CASKGQAGNQPQHF
TRBV6-5	-	TRBD1	TRBJ2-1	TGTGCCAGCAACCCGGGACAGCCTAACAATGAGCAGTTCTTC	CASNPGQPNNEQFF
TRBV24-1	-	-	TRBJ1-4	TGTGCCACCAGTGATTCGAGGGCGGGAGGTGAAAAACTGTTTTTT	CATSDSRAGGEKLFF
TRBV2	-	-	TRBJ2-3	TGTGCCAGCGCGGCAGGGGGGTTCACAGATACGCAGTATTTT	CASAAGGFTDTQYF
TRBV19	-	-	TRBJ2-2	TGTGCCAGTAGTATAGGGACCAAGGGGGGGAGCACCGGGGAGCTGTTTTTT	CASSIGTKGGSTGELFF
TRBV10-3	-	TRBD1	TRBJ2-7	TGTGCCATCAGGGAACCGGGACAGGGGGCGACCTACGAGCAGTACTTC	CAIREPGQGATYEQYF
TRBV12-3/TRBV12-4	few	TRBD1	TRBJ1-1	TGTGCCAGCAGTTTCACAGGGGGCACTGAAGCTTTCTTT	CASSFTGGTEAFF
TRBV5-5	few	TRBD1	TRBJ1-4	TGTGCCAGCAGCCTCGGGACAGGGGGACGAGCAACTAATGAAAAACTGTTTTTT	CASSLGTGGRATNEKLFF
TRBV30	few	TRBD2	TRBJ2-1	TGTGCCTGGAGTTTATGGACTAGCGAAACCTACAATGAGCAGTTCTTC	CAWSLWTSETYNEQFF
TRBV5-1	-	TRBD2	TRBJ2-1	TGCGCCAGCAGCCGAATAAGACTAGCGGGGGGGAGTGAGCAGTTCTTC	CASSRIRLAGGSEQFF
TRBV11-1	-	-	TRBJ2-7	TGTGCCAGCAGCTTAGAATACAGGACGGATTACGAGCAGTACTTC	CASSLEYRTDYEQYF
TRBV7-2	few	TRBD1	TRBJ2-6	TGTGCCAGCAGCTTAAGTTTGGGACAGGCGACCTCTGGGGCCAACGTCCTGACTTTC	CASSLSLGQATSGANVLTF
TRBV19	-	TRBD1	TRBJ1-4	TGTGCCAGTAGTGACAGGGTCGACGAAAAACTGTTTTTT	CASSDRVDEKLFF
TRBV6-2/TRBV6-3	few	TRBD1	TRBJ2-2	TGTGCCAGCAGTTACTCCCCCGACAGGGCATACACCGGGGAGCTGTTTTTT	CASSYSPDRAYTGELFF
TRBV7-3	once	TRBD2	TRBJ2-5	TGTGCCAGCAGCTTAAATAGCGGGACCCAAGAGACCCAGTACTTC	CASSLNSGTQETQYF
TRBV12-3/TRBV12-4	once	-	TRBJ2-1	TGTGCCAGCAGTTTCGGCTCCTACAATGAGCAGTTCTTC	CASSFGSYNEQFF
TRBV5-8	few	-	TRBJ1-1	TGTGCCAGCAGTTGGGGGGACACTGAAGCTTTCTTT	CASSWGDTEAFF
TRBV9	-	TRBD1	TRBJ2-2	TGTGCCAGCAGCGAGACAGGGGTCGCCACCGGGGAGCTGTTTTTT	CASSETGVATGELFF
TRBV6-5	-	TRBD1	TRBJ1-3	TGTGCCAGCAGCCGACAGGGATACTCTGGAAACACCATATATTTT	CASSRQGYSGNTIYF
TRBV6-6	-	-	TRBJ1-4	TGTGCCAGCAGTTATTGGGCAGGGGATAATGAAAAACTGTTTTTT	CASSYWAGDNEKLFF
TRBV2	many	TRBD1	TRBJ1-5	TGTGCCGGATCCGGGACAGGCAATCAGCCCCAGCATTTT	CAGSGTGNQPQHF
TRBV6-6	-	-	TRBJ1-5	TGTGCCAGCAGTTACGGGACTCGTAGCAATCAGCCCCAGCATTTT	CASSYGTRSNQPQHF
TRBV7-8	-	-	TRBJ2-1	TGTGCCAGCAGCTTATCCTATGGTGAGCAGTTCTTC	CASSLSYGEQFF
TRBV5-1	once	-	TRBJ1-2	TGCGCCAGCAGGCCTGGACAAAACCCTGCCTGGGGCTACACCTTC	CASRPGQNPAWGYTF
TRBV2	-	-	TRBJ2-1	TGTGCCAGCAGCCGGACACGGGGGTCCTACAATGAGCAGTTCTTC	CASSRTRGSYNEQFF
TRBV25-1	-	-	TRBJ2-3	TGTGCCAGCAGTGATATGACAGAGATCACAGATACGCAGTATTTT	CASSDMTEITDTQYF
TRBV27	-	-	TRBJ2-7	TGTGCCAGCAGCGATCAAGGAGGAAACCCGGGGGAGCAGTACTTC	CASSDQGGNPGEQYF
TRBV4-2	-	TRBD1	TRBJ1-2	TGTGCCAGCAGCCAAACGACAGGGAAGAGCGGCTACACCTTC	CASSQTTGKSGYTF
TRBV4-1	-	-	TRBJ1-1	TGCGCCAGCAGCCAAGGTGAAGGGCGGGACACTGAAGCTTTCTTT	CASSQGEGRDTEAFF
TRBV5-4	-	TRBD1	TRBJ1-2	TGTGCCAGCAGCTTGAGACAGGGTAATGGCTACACCTTC	CASSLRQGNGYTF
TRBV4-3	-	TRBD1	TRBJ2-2	TGCGCCAGCAGCCAGAGGGGCAGGGGGCTAGAGACCGGGGAGCTGTTTTTT	CASSQRGRGLETGELFF
TRBV5-1	once	TRBD2	TRBJ2-2	TGCGCCAGCAGCACACGGGACTATCAAACCGGGGAGCTGTTTTTT	CASSTRDYQTGELFF
TRBV4-2	-	TRBD1	TRBJ1-5	TGTGCCAGCAGCCTCACAGGGGGCAGTGATCAGCCCCAGCATTTT	CASSLTGGSDQPQHF
TRBV6-6	-	TRBD1	TRBJ1-1	TGTGCCAGTCTGACAGGGACTGAAGCTTTCTTT	CASLTGTEAFF
TRBV3-1/TRBV3-2	-	TRBD2	TRBJ2-7	TGTGCCAGCAGCCCGACTAGCACTTTAAAGGAGCAGTACTTC	CASSPTSTLKEQYF
TRBV4-2	-	-	TRBJ1-5	TGTGCCAGCAGCCAGGATAAGGCGGCCTATAGCAATCAGCCCCAGCATTTT	CASSQDKAAYSNQPQHF
TRBV5-1	few	TRBD2	TRBJ2-1	TGCGCCAGCATAGGCGGGGGGATAGGGAATGAGCAGTTCTTC	CASIGGGIGNEQFF
TRBV19	-	TRBD1	TRBJ1-1	TGTGCCAGTAGTATAGTCCCAGGGGGCACTGAAGCTTTCTTT	CASSIVPGGTEAFF
TRBV5-1	-	-	TRBJ1-5	TGCGCCAGCAGCCCTTGGGCAGGGAGCAATCAGCCCCAGCATTTT	CASSPWAGSNQPQHF
TRBV30	-	-	TRBJ1-3	TGTGCCTGGAGTACGGGACACTCTGGAAACACCATATATTTT	CAWSTGHSGNTIYF
TRBV9	-	TRBD1	TRBJ2-1	TGTGCCAGCAGCCGGATCGGGACAGGGGTCGATGAGCAGTTCTTC	CASSRIGTGVDEQFF
TRBV15	-	-	TRBJ2-3	TGTGCCACCAGCAGAGATGGGGGGGCGGCAGATACGCAGTATTTT	CATSRDGGAADTQYF
TRBV7-2	once	-	TRBJ1-2	TGTGCCAGCAGCTCCCGGGGGGCAACCCCTAACTATGGCTACACCTTC	CASSSRGATPNYGYTF
TRBV30	-	TRBD1	TRBJ1-1	TGTGCCTGGAGTGAAGGGGGCGAAGCTTTCTTT	CAWSEGGEAFF
TRBV2	-	TRBD1	TRBJ2-5	TGTGCCAGCGGGCCGGGGACAGGTACTGAGACCCAGTACTTC	CASGPGTGTETQYF
TRBV7-9	-	TRBD1	TRBJ2-7	TGTGCCAGCAGCTCGGACAGGCATCTAGAATACGAGCAGTACTTC	CASSSDRHLEYEQYF
TRBV7-9	-	TRBD2	TRBJ2-1	TGTGCCAGCAGCTTAGCGCAGAGTAGCGGGGGCAACAATGAGCAGTTCTTC	CASSLAQSSGGNNEQFF
TRBV5-6	few	-	TRBJ1-1	TGTGCCAGCAGCTTGATCTCCACCTCAGCTGAAGCTTTCTTT	CASSLISTSAEAFF
TRBV9	-	TRBD2	TRBJ2-4	TGTGCCAGCAGCGTAGCTTTGGCTAGCGGGGAATTATACTTC	CASSVALASGELYF
TRBV19	once	-	TRBJ1-2	TGTGCCAGTAGTATAGTCCAGAAGGGCTACACCTTC	CASSIVQKGYTF
TRBV28	-	-	TRBJ1-2	TGTGCCAGCGCAGGGTCGTCTAACTATGGCTACACCTTC	CASAGSSNYGYTF
TRBV4-3	-	TRBD1	TRBJ1-4	TGCGCCAGCAGCCAAACCGGGACAGGGGATGAAAAACTGTTTTTT	CASSQTGTGDEKLFF
TRBV6-5	-	TRBD1	TRBJ1-4	TGTGCCAGCAGTCGACAGGGAAGGAATGAAAAACTGTTTTTT	CASSRQGRNEKLFF
TRBV7-9	-	-	TRBJ2-2	TGTGCCAGCAGCTTACGGGGGTTGACCGGGGAGCTGTTTTTT	CASSLRGLTGELFF
TRBV6-1	-	TRBD1	TRBJ1-2	TGTGCCAGCAGTGACCCAACGGAGAAGGGACAGTCCTATGGCTACACCTTC	CASSDPTEKGQSYGYTF